Listed here are 8 T cell receptor beta chains from one sample, sequenced in a study of T-cell reconstitution after alpha-beta-depleted transplantation in children. A library of TCRbeta sequences, prepared with unique molecular identifiers, was generated. MiXCR, run by TCRdb on the PCR reads, gives a single entry per CDR3 protein. The sample yields fewer than 500,000 distinct CDR3 sequences, approximately 42% seen once. Sequenced here: PBMCs, sampled before TCRalphabeta/CD19-depleted stem cell transplant. These receptors all stem from a girl aged 2 to 9 with aplastic anemia, due to receive a stem cell transplant.

The genes are TRBV7-3 and TRBJ2-1; 11 bases are a match to TRBD2. The V gene end was trimmed by 4 bases and the J gene end by 9 bases; junction bases not matched to a gene: 8. The CDR3 runs to 15 residues. The germline gives CDR1 SGHTA, CDR2 FQGTGA. The CDR3, as DNA: TGTGCCAGCAGCTCCCAGCTAGCGGGAGGAGGTGAGCAGTTCTTC. Protein: CASSSQLAGGGEQFF.

In its sample, this clonotype was seen many times. The J gene is TRBJ2-7, the V gene TRBV7-9; TRBD2 agrees at 13 bases. V dropped 5 bases and J dropped 2; count of bases not matched to a gene: 3. Per the germline V gene, CDR1 is SEHNR and CDR2 is FQNEAQ (reference sequence). CDR3 size: 15 residues. Here the CDR3 DNA reads TGTGCCAGCAGCGGGGGACTAGCGGGAACCTACGAGCAGTACTTC. Its protein is CASSGGLAGTYEQYF. Combining the CDR3 with reference TRBV7-9 and TRBJ2-7 gives the whole variable domain DTGVSQNPRHKITKRGQNVTFRCDPISEHNRLYWYRQTLGQGPEFLTYFQNEAQLEKSRLLSDRFSAERPKGSFSTLEIQRTEQGDSAMYLCASSGGLAGTYEQYFGPGTRLTVT.

The chain carries TRBV15 and TRBJ2-5; D remains ambiguous. This CDR3 spans 13 amino acids. V shed 0 bases and J shed 5 bases, with 7 bases lying between them. The V gene's germline CDR1 is LNHNV and CDR2 YYDKDF (reference sequence). The chain's CDR3 is CATSRDLSETQYF. CDR3 sequence (DNA): TGTGCCACCAGCAGAGATCTTTCGGAGACCCAGTACTTC. The variable domain in full, completed from reference TRBV15 and TRBJ2-5, reads DAMVIQNPRYQVTQFGKPVTLSCSQTLNHNVMYWYQQKSSQAPKLLFHYYDKDFNNEADTPDNFQSRRPNTSFCFLDIRSPGLGDTAMYLCATSRDLSETQYFGPGTRLLVL.

J is TRBJ2-1 and V is TRBV6-4, with 7 bases that match TRBD2. Trimming at V came to 4 bases and at J to 1 base, leaving 4 bases not matched to a gene. CDR1 MRHNA and CDR2 SNTAGT come from the germline V gene. This CDR3 is built from 15 residues. The CDR3 DNA is TGTGCCAGCAGTGTAATAGCGGGTTCCTACAATGAGCAGTTCTTC. Protein product: CASSVIAGSYNEQFF.

This clonotype showed up many times. The J gene is TRBJ1-1, the V gene TRBV5-1; a weak D match, TRBD1 (6 bases). The CDR3 extends over 14 amino acids. Germline values: CDR1 SGHRS, CDR2 YFSETQ. The V and J ends lost 4 bases and 0 bases respectively, with 10 bases between them. This CDR3 reads CASSKGQMNTEAFF. As DNA, the CDR3 is TGCGCCAGCAGCAAAGGACAGATGAACACTGAAGCTTTCTTT.

V usage is TRBV10-3 and J usage is TRBJ2-7; 10 nucleotides line up with TRBD2. Trimming cost V 0 bases and J 0 bases; bases outside gene matches: 8. Germline CDR1 ENHRY, CDR2 SYGVKD. The CDR3 consists of 18 residues. As DNA, the CDR3 is TGTGCCATCAGTGAGTCAGGGACTAGCGAAAGGAGCTCCTACGAGCAGTACTTC. It encodes CAISESGTSERSSYEQYF.

This clonotype was observed many times. The chain employs TRBV27 and TRBJ2-7; no firm D call. CDR1 is MNHEY, CDR2 SMNVEV, per germline (reference sequence). Trimming stripped 3 bases from V and 4 bases from J, with 13 bases between. The CDR3 totals 14 residues. In DNA, the CDR3 is TGTGCCAGCAGTTTCGGGCAGTTAGGGTACGAGCAGTACTTC. It encodes CASSFGQLGYEQYF.

The chain is built from TRBV5-1 and TRBJ2-7, with a weak D call TRBD1 (6 bases). The CDR3 has 12 amino acids. Trimming pared 7 bases from V and 3 bases from J, leaving 11 bases between. In germline, CDR1 is SGHRS, CDR2 YFSETQ. The CDR3 DNA is TGCGCCAGCCGGACAGCGAACTACGAGCAGTACTTC. This encodes CASRTANYEQYF.